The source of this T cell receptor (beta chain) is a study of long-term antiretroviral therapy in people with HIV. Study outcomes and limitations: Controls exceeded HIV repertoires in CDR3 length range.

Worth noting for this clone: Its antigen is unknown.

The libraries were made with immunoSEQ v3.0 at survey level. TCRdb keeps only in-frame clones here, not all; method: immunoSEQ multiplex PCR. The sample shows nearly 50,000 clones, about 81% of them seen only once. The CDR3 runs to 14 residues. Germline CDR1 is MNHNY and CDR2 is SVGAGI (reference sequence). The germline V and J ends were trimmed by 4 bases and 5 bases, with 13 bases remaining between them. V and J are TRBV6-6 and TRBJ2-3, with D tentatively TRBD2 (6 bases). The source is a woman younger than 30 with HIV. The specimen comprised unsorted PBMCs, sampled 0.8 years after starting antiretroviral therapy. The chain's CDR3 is CASSFGTPRDTQYF. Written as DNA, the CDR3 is TGTGCCAGCAGTTTCGGGACTCCCCGAGATACGCAGTATTTT.